These T cell receptor beta chains were read from a single sample in a study of T cell responses to AZD1222 COVID-19 vaccine. The assay was immunoSEQ multiplex PCR, and TCRdb's table has in-frame clones only and misses some. The sample yields about 82,000 clones, approximately 85% seen once. Sequences were derived from peripheral blood, sampled 28 days after the second AZD1222 dose. The origin of the receptors is an adult who received the AZD1222 COVID-19 vaccine. Both conserved end residues are part of each CDR3.

TRBJ1-2 | TRBV20-1 | CSARDPPGYTF
TRBJ1-5 | TRBV16 | CASSPRQNNQPQHF
TRBJ1-4 | TRBV5-6 | CASSFPGPGGEKLFF
TRBJ2-3 | TRBV29-1 | CSVRDNTQYF
TRBJ2-5 | TRBV5-6 | CASSVQGGRQETQYF
TRBJ2-2 | TRBV10-3 | CATTQGPNTGELFF
TRBJ1-2 | TRBV27 | CASRPSTGGEGYTF
TRBJ1-1 | TRBV10-3 | CAIRTGGFTEAFF
TRBJ1-2 | TRBV19 | CASSIAPAGDYGYTF
TRBJ2-7 | TRBV7-7 | CASSRGTGTYEQYF
TRBJ2-3 | TRBV9 | CASSPNSGGDTQYF
TRBJ2-3 | TRBV3-1/TRBV3-2 | CASSQVSIGTSGSRDTQYF
TRBJ1-1 | TRBV7-6 | CASSLVPGGAGGEAFF
TRBJ1-5 | TRBV2 | CASSESRNQPQHF
TRBJ2-2 | TRBV28 | CASSFSTKGSTGELFF
TRBJ2-4 | TRBV29-1 | CSVGGGLAKNIQYF
TRBJ1-1 | TRBV25-1 | CASSLGDRLLTEAFF
TRBJ2-1 | TRBV12-5 | CASGRDRGAEQFF
TRBJ2-5 | TRBV7-9 | CASSLRTGGTQETQYF
TRBJ2-5 | TRBV28 | CASSLGETQYF
TRBJ1-2 | TRBV6-6 | CASSYPRGQGDF
TRBJ1-3 | TRBV15 | CATSMAGGNTIYF
TRBJ1-4 | TRBV28 | CASSRTGALNEKLFF
TRBJ2-1 | TRBV7-2 | CASSPRTGLAAHNEQFF
TRBJ2-2 | TRBV6-5 | CASSTLAGDTGELFF
TRBJ1-1 | TRBV9 | CASSKMNTEAFF
TRBJ2-5 | TRBV14 | CASSHSGAETQYF
TRBJ2-5 | TRBV19 | CASSTSGRETQYF
TRBJ1-1 | TRBV12-3/TRBV12-4 | CASSFGGNTEAFF
TRBJ1-5 | TRBV2 | CASSEGGYTGAYQPQHF
TRBJ2-7 | TRBV12-5 | CASGLLNEQYF
TRBJ2-1 | TRBV6-5 | CASSYDGSRYNEQFF
TRBJ2-1 | TRBV19 | CASSIDRGVGNEQFF
TRBJ2-1 | TRBV2 | CASSSRANNEQFF
TRBJ1-2 | TRBV5-4 | CASRPQGAWGYTF
TRBJ1-2 | TRBV10-3 | CAISEQTGAPYDGYTF
TRBJ1-5 | TRBV10-3 | CAIRWSADSNQPQHF
TRBJ1-6 | TRBV6-5 | CASGYRGNSPLHF
TRBJ2-5 | TRBV6-6 | CASTSGLAAQQETQYF
TRBJ2-5 | TRBV28 | CASRSPGKETQYF
TRBJ2-3 | TRBV6-2/TRBV6-3 | CASSSRDSGGTDTQYF
TRBJ2-3 | TRBV6-6 | CASTLLASGTDTQYF
TRBJ2-7 | TRBV5-5 | CASRTSGAYEQYF
TRBJ2-5 | TRBV7-2 | CASSSNGIQETQYF
TRBJ1-3 | TRBV11-2 | CASSSRTGETGNTIYF